These 19 T cell receptor beta chains came from one sample sequenced in a study of T cell responses to AZD1222 COVID-19 vaccine. Clones were read by immunoSEQ multiplex PCR, and TCRdb kept only the in-frame ones, dropping some. Among 90,000 to 150,000 clones listed, over 85% were seen once. The material sequenced was peripheral blood, taken on day 0 of AZD1222 vaccination. Receptors were obtained from an adult in good health.

The CDR3 nucleotides read TGTGCCACCAGAGGAAGCTCCTACAATGAGCAGTTCTTC. Translating gives CATRGSSYNEQFF. This chain links TRBV24-1 with TRBJ2-1; D gene ambiguous. The CDR3 length is 13 residues. V was shortened by 7 bases and J by 0 bases, with 6 bases between the two germline ends. Germline CDR1 KGHDR, CDR2 SFDVKD.

This clone was observed a few times. This chain uses TRBV28 with TRBJ1-2; TRBD1 aligns across 8 bases. The J segment lost 5 bases and the V segment lost 3 bases, leaving 8 bases of the junction unmatched. This CDR3 is 15 amino acids long. CDR1 and CDR2 (germline): MDHEN, SYDVKM. The CDR3 is CASSFNQGARYGYTF. The CDR3 nucleotides are TGTGCCAGCAGTTTCAATCAGGGGGCGCGGTATGGCTACACCTTC.

The rearrangement links TRBV5-1 to TRBJ1-2; 7 bases are a match to TRBD1. This CDR3 is 12 amino acids long. In germline, CDR1 is SGHRS, CDR2 YFSETQ. V shed 4 bases and J 7 bases; nucleotides not matched to a gene: 4. CDR3 DNA sequence: TGCGCCAGCAGCGTTACAGGGGCTGGCTACACCTTC. Translation: CASSVTGAGYTF.

CDR3 DNA sequence: TGTGCCAGCAGTTCCCGTAGGGCCGGCTATGGCTACACCTTC. Translation: CASSSRRAGYGYTF. V gene TRBV27 combines with J gene TRBJ1-2; D unresolved. With 4 bases removed from V and 4 bases from J, the gap between germline ends came to 13 bases. The germline CDR1 and CDR2 sequences are MNHEY and SMNVEV (reference sequence). The CDR3 is made up of 14 amino acids.

V usage is TRBV9 and J usage is TRBJ1-1; D might be TRBD1 (5 bases). Germline V gene lookup returns CDR1 SGDLS and CDR2 YYNGEE. V shed 2 bases and J shed 3 bases, with 11 bases lying between them. The CDR3 is 14 residues long. The CDR3 region has the DNA TGTGCCAGCAGCGTGTTCAGGGCGGACACTGAAGCTTTCTTT. Amino acid sequence: CASSVFRADTEAFF. Full variable domain (outside the CDR3, taken from reference TRBV9 and TRBJ1-1): DSGVTQTPKHLITATGQRVTLRCSPRSGDLSVYWYQQSLDQGLQFLIQYYNGEERAKGNILERFSAQQFPDLHSELNLSSLELGDSALYFCASSVFRADTEAFFGQGTRLTVV.

The rearrangement uses TRBV4-2 and TRBJ2-5, with D perhaps given as TRBD1 or TRBD2 (6 bases each). Germline CDR1 reads LGHNA; CDR2 reads YNFKEQ. This CDR3 region has 16 residues. V lost 0 bases and J 1 base, leaving 12 bases between the germline ends. This chain's CDR3 is CASSQDTGAGQETQYF. The CDR3 DNA is TGTGCCAGCAGCCAAGATACGGGGGCCGGCCAAGAGACCCAGTACTTC.

The chain couples TRBV4-1 to TRBJ1-2; TRBD1 might be the D (5 bases). Per the germline V gene, CDR1 is MGHRA and CDR2 is YSYEKL. Trimming shortened V by 0 bases and J by 2 bases, and 22 bases separated the two germline ends. This CDR3 comprises 19 residues. Here the CDR3 DNA reads TGCGCCAGCAGCCAAGATACTCCGACAGTCCTAAAGGGGAACTATGGCTACACCTTC. Translating it yields CASSQDTPTVLKGNYGYTF.

The chain couples TRBV19 to TRBJ1-5; no definite D call. CDR1 and CDR2 from the germline V gene are LNHDA and SQIVND (reference sequence). The CDR3 extends over 15 amino acids. The V end lost 0 bases, the J end lost 3 bases, and 9 bases lay between the germline ends. The CDR3 coding sequence is TGTGCCAGTAGTATAGAAGGGCGGATCAATCAGCCCCAGCATTTT. Translation gives CASSIEGRINQPQHF. Full variable domain (missing parts from reference TRBV19 and TRBJ1-5): DGGITQSPKYLFRKEGQNVTLSCEQNLNHDAMYWYRQDPGQGLRLIYYSQIVNDFQKGDIAEGYSVSREKKESFPLTVTSAQKNPTAFYLCASSIEGRINQPQHFGDGTRLSIL.

This clone has only a few counts. The chain uses TRBV28 and TRBJ1-2; D gene unclear. V was pared by 2 bases and J by 1 base, with 5 bases between. The CDR3 is made up of 13 amino acids. CDR1 MDHEN and CDR2 SYDVKM come from the germline V gene. CDR3 region: CASSLGVNYGYTF. DNA of the CDR3: TGTGCCAGCAGTTTAGGGGTTAACTATGGCTACACCTTC.

The rearrangement uses TRBV5-1 and TRBJ1-5; the D is unclear. This CDR3 is built from 15 residues. Trimming pared 3 bases from V and 0 bases from J, leaving 10 bases between. Germline CDR1 is SGHRS and CDR2 is YFSETQ. The CDR3 reads CASSSGSSSNQPQHF. CDR3 sequence (DNA): TGCGCCAGCAGCTCAGGATCGAGTAGCAATCAGCCCCAGCATTTT.

The genes are TRBV6-1 and TRBJ2-6, with D hard to call. CDR3 length: 16 amino acids. V lost 1 base and J 0 bases, leaving 7 bases between the germline ends. The germline V gene has CDR1 MNHNS and CDR2 SASEGT. The CDR3 here is CASSEVRLSGANVLTF. DNA of the CDR3: TGTGCCAGCAGTGAAGTACGACTCTCTGGGGCCAACGTCCTGACTTTC.

V gene TRBV27 combines with J gene TRBJ2-6, with D tentatively TRBD2 (6 bases). The CDR3 runs to 16 residues. The germline gives CDR1 MNHEY, CDR2 SMNVEV (reference sequence). The germline V and J ends were trimmed by 5 bases and 1 base, with 12 bases remaining between them. The CDR3 is CASSQPGGSGANVLTF. The DNA for the CDR3 is TGTGCCAGCAGTCAGCCCGGGGGTTCTGGGGCCAACGTCCTGACTTTC.

The chain joins TRBV9 to TRBJ1-3; D is unresolved. Trimming removed 0 bases at V and 4 bases at J, with 14 bases between. The CDR3 has 16 amino acids. Germline V gene data show CDR1 as SGDLS and CDR2 as YYNGEE. The CDR3 DNA follows: TGTGCCAGCAGCGTAGGCCGGCTCCCGCCCGGAAACACCATATATTTT. Translated: CASSVGRLPPGNTIYF.

V is TRBV7-9 and J is TRBJ1-6; maybe TRBD1 (6 bases). The CDR3 is 15 residues long. The V and J ends lost 5 bases and 7 bases respectively, with 15 bases between them. Germline V gene data show CDR1 as SEHNR and CDR2 as FQNEAQ (reference sequence). CDR3 bases: TGTGCCAGCAGCCCTGGAGGGGGGAGGAATTCACCCCTCCACTTT. Translating it yields CASSPGGGRNSPLHF.

V gene TRBV28 combines with J gene TRBJ1-1, with no clear D. The CDR3 runs to 11 residues. Between the trimmed V and J ends, which lost 2 bases and 5 bases, there was a span of 3 bases. CDR1 and CDR2 from the germline V gene are MDHEN and SYDVKM. Written as DNA, the CDR3 is TGTGCCAGCAGTTTAAGGACTGAAGCTTTCTTT. Residues: CASSLRTEAFF.

V usage is TRBV19 and J usage is TRBJ2-7; D is possibly TRBD2 (5 bases). Germline-derived CDR1 and CDR2 are LNHDA and SQIVND (reference sequence). V was pared by 2 bases and J by 2 bases, with 16 bases between. The CDR3 has 16 residues. The CDR3 bases are TGTGCCAGTAGTATAAGGGCGGCCCCCGGGGCCTACGAGCAGTACTTC. This codes for CASSIRAAPGAYEQYF.

The V gene is TRBV6-5, the J gene TRBJ1-6, with TRBD1 matching over 10 bases. This CDR3 region has 15 residues. V was clipped by 1 base and J by 9 bases; unmatched bases: 3. The germline V gene has CDR1 MNHEY and CDR2 SVGAGI. The CDR3 loop reads CASSYYRDRGSPLHF. For the CDR3, the DNA is TGTGCCAGCAGTTACTACCGGGACAGGGGTTCACCCCTCCACTTT.

This clone came up once. V is TRBV29-1 and J is TRBJ1-3; D remains ambiguous. The CDR3 loop spans 12 amino acids. V was clipped by 5 bases and J by 4 bases, with 9 bases between them. CDR1 and CDR2 (germline): SQVTM, ANQGSEA. CDR3 residues: CSVTSGGNTIYF. For the CDR3, the DNA is TGCAGCGTTACGAGTGGGGGAAACACCATATATTTT. Using reference TRBV29-1 and TRBJ1-3 for the parts outside the CDR3, the full variable domain is SAVISQKPSRDICQRGTSLTIQCQVDSQVTMMFWYRQQPGQSLTLIATANQGSEATYESGFVIDKFPISRPNLTFSTLTVSNMSPEDSSIYLCSVTSGGNTIYFGEGSWLTVV.

This rearrangement joins TRBV6-5 to TRBJ1-1, with D possibly being TRBD1 (6 bases). Trimming removed 6 bases from V and 2 bases from J, with 10 bases in between. The CDR3 extends over 13 amino acids. Germline V CDR1 and CDR2: MNHEY, SVGAGI. The CDR3 region has the DNA TGTGCCAGCAGGTCGGGACATAACACTGAAGCTTTCTTT. It encodes CASRSGHNTEAFF.